What follows is one T cell receptor (beta chain) and its context. The table came from immunoSEQ multiplex PCR; TCRdb's copy has only in-frame clones and leaves some out. The sample has 85,000 to 100,000 clones; roughly 92% are singletons. The sample is drawn from a study of T cell changes during pregnancy in multiple sclerosis. The CDR3 length is 13 residues. CDR1 is MNHEY and CDR2 is SVGAGI in the germline V gene. V dropped 6 bases and J dropped 6 bases, with 12 bases sitting between them. The V gene is TRBV6-5, the J gene TRBJ1-5, with D possibly TRBD1 on 5 matching bases. The source of this sequence is a female donor with multiple sclerosis, enrolled in a pregnancy study. The material was peripheral blood, obtained after pregnancy. The CDR3 region is CASRSDSTQPQHF. CDR3 sequence (DNA): TGTGCCAGCAGGTCCGACAGTACTCAGCCCCAGCATTTT.